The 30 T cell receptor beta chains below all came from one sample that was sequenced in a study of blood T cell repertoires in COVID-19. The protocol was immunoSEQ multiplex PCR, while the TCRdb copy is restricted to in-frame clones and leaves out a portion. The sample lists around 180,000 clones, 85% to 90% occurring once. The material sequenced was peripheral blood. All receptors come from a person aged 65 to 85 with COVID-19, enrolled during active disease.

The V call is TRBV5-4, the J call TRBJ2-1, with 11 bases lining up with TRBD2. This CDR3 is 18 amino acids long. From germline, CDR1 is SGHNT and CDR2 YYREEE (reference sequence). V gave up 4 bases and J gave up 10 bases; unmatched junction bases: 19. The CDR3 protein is CASSRNRRPSGGPLEQFF. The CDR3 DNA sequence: TGTGCCAGCAGCCGGAACAGGAGGCCTAGCGGGGGGCCACTGGAGCAGTTCTTC.

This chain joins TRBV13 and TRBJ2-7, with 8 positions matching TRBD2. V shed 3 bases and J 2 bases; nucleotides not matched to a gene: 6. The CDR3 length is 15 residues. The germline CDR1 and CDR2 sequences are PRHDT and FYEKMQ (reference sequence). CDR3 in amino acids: CASSFAGGVTYEQYF. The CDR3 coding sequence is TGTGCCAGCAGCTTTGCGGGAGGAGTTACCTACGAGCAGTACTTC.

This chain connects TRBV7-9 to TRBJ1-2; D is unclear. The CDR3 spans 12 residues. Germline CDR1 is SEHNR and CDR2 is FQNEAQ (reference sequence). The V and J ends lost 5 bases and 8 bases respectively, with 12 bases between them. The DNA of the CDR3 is TGTGCCAGCAGCCGGGCGGGTGAAGGCTACACCTTC. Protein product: CASSRAGEGYTF. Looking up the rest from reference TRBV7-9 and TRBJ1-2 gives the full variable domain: DTGVSQNPRHKITKRGQNVTFRCDPISEHNRLYWYRQTLGQGPEFLTYFQNEAQLEKSRLLSDRFSAERPKGSFSTLEIQRTEQGDSAMYLCASSRAGEGYTFGSGTRLTVV.

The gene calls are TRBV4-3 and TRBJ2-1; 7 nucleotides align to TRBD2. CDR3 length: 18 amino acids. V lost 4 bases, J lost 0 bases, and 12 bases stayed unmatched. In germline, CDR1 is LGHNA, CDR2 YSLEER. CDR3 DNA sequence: TGCGCCAGCAGCCTCGTCCCCCTATCTAGCGGCTCCTACAATGAGCAGTTCTTC. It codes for CASSLVPLSSGSYNEQFF.

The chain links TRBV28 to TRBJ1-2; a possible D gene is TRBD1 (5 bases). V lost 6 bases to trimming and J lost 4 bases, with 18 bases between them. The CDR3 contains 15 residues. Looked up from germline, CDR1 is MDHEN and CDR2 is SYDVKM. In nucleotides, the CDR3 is TGTGCCAGCAGGCGCCCAGGGCCAGGCCTCTATGGCTACACCTTC. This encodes CASRRPGPGLYGYTF.

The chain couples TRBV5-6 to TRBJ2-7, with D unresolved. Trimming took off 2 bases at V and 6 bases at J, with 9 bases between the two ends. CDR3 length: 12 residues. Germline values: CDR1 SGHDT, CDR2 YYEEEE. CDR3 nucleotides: TGTGCCAGCAGCTTAGGAGTAACCGAGCAGTACTTC. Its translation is CASSLGVTEQYF.

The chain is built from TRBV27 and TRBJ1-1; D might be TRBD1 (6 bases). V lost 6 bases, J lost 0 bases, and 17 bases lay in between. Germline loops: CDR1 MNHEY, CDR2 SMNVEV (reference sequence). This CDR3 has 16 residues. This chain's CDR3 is CASRGGFRGLNTEAFF. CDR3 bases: TGTGCCAGCAGAGGGGGATTCAGGGGACTGAACACTGAAGCTTTCTTT.

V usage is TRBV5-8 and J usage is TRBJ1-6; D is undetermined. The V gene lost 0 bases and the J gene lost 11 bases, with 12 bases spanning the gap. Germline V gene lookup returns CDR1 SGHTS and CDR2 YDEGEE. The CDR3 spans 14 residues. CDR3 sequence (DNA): TGTGCCAGCAGCTTGGCCGCCGGGGTGGCACCCCTCCACTTT. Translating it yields CASSLAAGVAPLHF.

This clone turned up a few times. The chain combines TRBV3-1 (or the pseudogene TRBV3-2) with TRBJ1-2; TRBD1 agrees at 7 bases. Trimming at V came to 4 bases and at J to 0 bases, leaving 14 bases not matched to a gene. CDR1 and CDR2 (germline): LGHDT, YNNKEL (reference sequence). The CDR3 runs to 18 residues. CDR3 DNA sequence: TGTGCCAGCAGCCCCTTCAACCTGCGAGGGGGCACTAACTATGGCTACACCTTC. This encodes CASSPFNLRGGTNYGYTF.

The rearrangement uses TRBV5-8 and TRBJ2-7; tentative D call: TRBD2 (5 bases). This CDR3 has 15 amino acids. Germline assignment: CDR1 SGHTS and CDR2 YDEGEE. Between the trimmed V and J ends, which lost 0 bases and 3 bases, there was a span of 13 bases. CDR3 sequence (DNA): TGTGCCAGCAGCTTGGGTTCTGGACTCCTCTACGAGCAGTACTTC. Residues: CASSLGSGLLYEQYF.

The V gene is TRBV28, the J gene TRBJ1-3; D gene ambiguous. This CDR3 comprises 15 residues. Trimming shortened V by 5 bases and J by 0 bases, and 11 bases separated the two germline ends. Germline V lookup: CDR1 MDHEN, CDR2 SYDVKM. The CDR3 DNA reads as TGTGCCAGCAGTACCAGACAACTCTCTGGAAACACCATATATTTT. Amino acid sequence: CASSTRQLSGNTIYF.

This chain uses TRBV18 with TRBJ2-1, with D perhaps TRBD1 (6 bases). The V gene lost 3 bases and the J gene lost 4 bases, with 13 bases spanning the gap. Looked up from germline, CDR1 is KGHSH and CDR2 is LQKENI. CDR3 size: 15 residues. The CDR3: CASSPTRGPYNEQFF. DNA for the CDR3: TGTGCCAGCTCACCCACCAGGGGACCTTACAATGAGCAGTTCTTC.

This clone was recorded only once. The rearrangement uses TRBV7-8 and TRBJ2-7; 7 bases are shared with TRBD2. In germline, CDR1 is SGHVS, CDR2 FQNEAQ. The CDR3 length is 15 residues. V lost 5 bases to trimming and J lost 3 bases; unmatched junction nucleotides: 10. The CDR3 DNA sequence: TGTGCCAGCAGCCCAAGGGCGGGAGAGGGCTACGAGCAGTACTTC. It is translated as CASSPRAGEGYEQYF.

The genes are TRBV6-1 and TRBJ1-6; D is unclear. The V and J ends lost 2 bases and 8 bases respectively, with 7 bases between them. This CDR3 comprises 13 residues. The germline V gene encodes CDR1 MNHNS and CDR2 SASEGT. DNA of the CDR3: TGTGCCAGCAGTGAAAACATGGATTCACCCCTCCACTTT. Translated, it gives CASSENMDSPLHF.

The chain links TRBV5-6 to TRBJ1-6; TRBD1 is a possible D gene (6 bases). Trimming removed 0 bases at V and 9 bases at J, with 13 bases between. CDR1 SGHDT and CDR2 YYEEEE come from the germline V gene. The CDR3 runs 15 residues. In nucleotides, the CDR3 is TGTGCCAGCAGCTTGGAGCCGGGACAAGGTTCACCCCTCCACTTT. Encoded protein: CASSLEPGQGSPLHF. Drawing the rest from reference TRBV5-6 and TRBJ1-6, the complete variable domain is DAGVTQSPTHLIKTRGQQVTLRCSPKSGHDTVSWYQQALGQGPQFIFQYYEEEERQRGNFPDRFSGHQFPNYSSELNVNALLLGDSALYLCASSLEPGQGSPLHFGNGTRLTVT.

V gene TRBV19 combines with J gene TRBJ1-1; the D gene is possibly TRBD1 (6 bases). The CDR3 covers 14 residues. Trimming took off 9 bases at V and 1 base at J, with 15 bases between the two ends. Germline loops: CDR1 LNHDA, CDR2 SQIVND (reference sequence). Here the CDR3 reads CASESRGKNTEAFF. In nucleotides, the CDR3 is TGTGCCAGCGAAAGCAGGGGAAAGAACACTGAAGCTTTCTTT.

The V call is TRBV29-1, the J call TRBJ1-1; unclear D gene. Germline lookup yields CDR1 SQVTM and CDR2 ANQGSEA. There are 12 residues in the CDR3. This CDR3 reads CSGRTGNTEAFF. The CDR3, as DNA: TGCAGTGGACGGACGGGAAACACTGAAGCTTTCTTT.

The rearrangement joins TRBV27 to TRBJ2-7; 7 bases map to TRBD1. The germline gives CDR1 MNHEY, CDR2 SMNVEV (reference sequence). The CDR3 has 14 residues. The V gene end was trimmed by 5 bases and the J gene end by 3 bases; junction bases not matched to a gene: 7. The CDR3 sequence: CASSDREFLYEQYF. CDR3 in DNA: TGTGCCAGCAGTGACAGGGAATTCCTCTACGAGCAGTACTTC.

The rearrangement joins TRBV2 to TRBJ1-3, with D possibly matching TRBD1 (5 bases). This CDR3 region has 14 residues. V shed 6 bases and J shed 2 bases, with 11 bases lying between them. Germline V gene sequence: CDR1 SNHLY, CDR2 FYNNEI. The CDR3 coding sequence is TGTGCCAGCAGCCGAGGGGAGGCTGGAAACACCATATATTTT. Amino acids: CASSRGEAGNTIYF.

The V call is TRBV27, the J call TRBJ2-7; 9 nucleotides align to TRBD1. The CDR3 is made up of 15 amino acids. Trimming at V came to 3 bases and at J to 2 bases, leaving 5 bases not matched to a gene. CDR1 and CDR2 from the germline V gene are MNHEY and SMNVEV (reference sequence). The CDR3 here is CASSFWTGDPYEQYF. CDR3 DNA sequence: TGTGCCAGCAGTTTCTGGACAGGGGATCCCTACGAGCAGTACTTC.

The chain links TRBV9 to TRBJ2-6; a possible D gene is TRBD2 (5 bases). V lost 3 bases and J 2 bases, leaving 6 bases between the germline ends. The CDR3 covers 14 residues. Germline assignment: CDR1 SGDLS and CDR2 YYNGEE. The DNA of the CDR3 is TGTGCCAGCAGCGGACTAACTGGGGCCAACGTCCTGACTTTC. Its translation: CASSGLTGANVLTF.

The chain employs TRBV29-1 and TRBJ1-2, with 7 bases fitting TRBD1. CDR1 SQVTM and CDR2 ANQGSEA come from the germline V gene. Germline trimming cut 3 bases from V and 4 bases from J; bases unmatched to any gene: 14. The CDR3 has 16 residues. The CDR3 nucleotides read TGCAGCGTTGATATCAGTCCTCCAGGGGGTGGCTATGGCTACACCTTC. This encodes CSVDISPPGGGYGYTF. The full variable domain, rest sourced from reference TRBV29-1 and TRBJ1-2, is SAVISQKPSRDICQRGTSLTIQCQVDSQVTMMFWYRQQPGQSLTLIATANQGSEATYESGFVIDKFPISRPNLTFSTLTVSNMSPEDSSIYLCSVDISPPGGGYGYTFGSGTRLTVV.

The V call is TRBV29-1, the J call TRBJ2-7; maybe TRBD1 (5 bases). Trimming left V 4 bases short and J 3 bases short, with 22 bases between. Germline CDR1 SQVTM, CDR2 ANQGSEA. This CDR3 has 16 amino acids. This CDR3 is CSVGGAVGQGGYEQYF. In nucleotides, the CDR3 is TGCAGCGTTGGTGGTGCGGTTGGGCAGGGTGGCTACGAGCAGTACTTC.

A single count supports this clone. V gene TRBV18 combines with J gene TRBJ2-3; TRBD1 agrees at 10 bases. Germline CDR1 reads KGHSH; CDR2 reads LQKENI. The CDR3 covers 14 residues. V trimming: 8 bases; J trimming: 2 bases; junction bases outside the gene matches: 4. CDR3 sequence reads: CASRQGAPTDTQYF. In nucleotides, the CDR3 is TGTGCCAGCCGACAGGGGGCTCCCACAGATACGCAGTATTTT.

The CDR3 DNA is TGTGCCAGCACCCGAGGGGGCTCTGGGGCCAACGTCCTGACTTTC. Its protein product is CASTRGGSGANVLTF. This chain uses TRBV18 with TRBJ2-6, with D perhaps TRBD1 (6 bases). The germline CDR1 and CDR2 sequences are KGHSH and LQKENI. CDR3 length: 15 residues. V shed 8 bases and J shed 0 bases, with 11 bases lying between them.

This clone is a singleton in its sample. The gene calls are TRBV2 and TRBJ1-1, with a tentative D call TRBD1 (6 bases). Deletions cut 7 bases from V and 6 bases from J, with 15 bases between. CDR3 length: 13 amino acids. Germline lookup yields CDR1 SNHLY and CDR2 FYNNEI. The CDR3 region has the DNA TGTGCCAGCACGGCAGGGGAGAGCGCTGAAGCTTTCTTT. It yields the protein CASTAGESAEAFF.

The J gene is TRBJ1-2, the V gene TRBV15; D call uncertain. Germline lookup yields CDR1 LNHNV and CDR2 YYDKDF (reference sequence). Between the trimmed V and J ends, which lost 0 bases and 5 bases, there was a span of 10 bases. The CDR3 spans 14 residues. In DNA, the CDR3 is TGTGCCACCAGCAGAGAGGGCTTTTCATATGGCTACACCTTC. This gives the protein CATSREGFSYGYTF.

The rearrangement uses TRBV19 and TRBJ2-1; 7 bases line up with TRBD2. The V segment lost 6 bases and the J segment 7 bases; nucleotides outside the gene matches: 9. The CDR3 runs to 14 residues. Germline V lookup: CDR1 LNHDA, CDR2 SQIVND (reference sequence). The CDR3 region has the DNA TGTGCCAGTAGGAGCGGGGCATTGGGGAATGAGCAGTTCTTC. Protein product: CASRSGALGNEQFF. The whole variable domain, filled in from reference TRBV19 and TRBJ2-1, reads DGGITQSPKYLFRKEGQNVTLSCEQNLNHDAMYWYRQDPGQGLRLIYYSQIVNDFQKGDIAEGYSVSREKKESFPLTVTSAQKNPTAFYLCASRSGALGNEQFFGPGTRLTVL.

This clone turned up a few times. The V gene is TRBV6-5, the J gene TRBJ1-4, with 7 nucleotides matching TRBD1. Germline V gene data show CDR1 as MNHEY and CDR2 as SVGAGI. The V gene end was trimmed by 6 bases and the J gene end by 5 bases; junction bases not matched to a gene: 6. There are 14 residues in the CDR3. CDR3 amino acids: CASRLDRTNEKLFF. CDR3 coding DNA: TGTGCCAGCAGACTGGACAGGACAAATGAAAAACTGTTTTTT.

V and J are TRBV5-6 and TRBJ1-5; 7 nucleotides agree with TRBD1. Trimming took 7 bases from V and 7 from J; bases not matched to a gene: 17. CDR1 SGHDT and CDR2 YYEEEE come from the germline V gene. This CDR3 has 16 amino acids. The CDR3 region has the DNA TGTGCCAGCCTCGAACTGGACAGGTTCGTTTCCCAGCCCCAGCATTTT. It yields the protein CASLELDRFVSQPQHF.